Listed below are T cell receptor beta chains from one sample, sequenced in a study of T cell repertoires in cytomegalovirus infection. What these receptors recognize is not known. TCRdb re-called the reads through MiXCR, storing one row per CDR3 protein. This sample yields around 360,000 distinct CDR3 sequences, of which just under 35% are seen a single time; about 13% belongs to the top ten. Sequenced here: cultured PBMCs, sampled from culture after CMV antigen stimulation. The receptors were gathered from a human donor in good health (CMV status not recorded). Some clones in this sample may be carry-over from other donors' samples. Both conserved end residues are part of each CDR3. The D gene is left open where the match is weak. The listing skips clone size in some rows; elsewhere it reads once, few, many or a size class.

V gene	J gene	D gene	CDR3 length	clone size	CDR3 DNA	CDR3 protein
TRBV27	TRBJ2-1	TRBD2	15	.	TGTGCCAGCGGCCAGAAAAGCGGGAGGTACAATGAGCAGTTCTTC	CASGQKSGRYNEQFF
TRBV19	TRBJ1-2	TRBD1	13	.	TGTGCCAGTCTACAGGGGGCTGCGAGTGGCTACACCTTC	CASLQGAASGYTF
TRBV7-2	TRBJ2-3	.	12	few	TGTGCCAGCAGCTACGACACAGATACGCAGTATTTT	CASSYDTDTQYF
TRBV7-2	TRBJ2-5	.	12	.	TGTGCCAGCAGCCCCCTCCTCGAGACCCAGTACTTC	CASSPLLETQYF
TRBV24-1	TRBJ2-5	.	15	.	TGTGCCACCAGTGGGGCCGCTTCCTTCCAAGAGACCCAGTACTTC	CATSGAASFQETQYF
TRBV5-4	TRBJ2-1	TRBD2	15	once	TGTGCCAGCAGCCATAGACTAGCGGGAGCGGGTGAGCAGTTCTTC	CASSHRLAGAGEQFF
TRBV28	TRBJ2-7	TRBD2	16	few	TGTGCCAGCAGTTTAGGGCGGTTGCGGGAGGGCTACGAGCAGTACTTC	CASSLGRLREGYEQYF
TRBV27	TRBJ1-2	.	15	few	TGTGCCAGCAGTTCCCGGGACACCGGAGGCTATGGCTACACCTTC	CASSSRDTGGYGYTF
TRBV7-9	TRBJ2-3	TRBD2	17	.	TGTGCCAGCAGCTTCCAGGCTAGCGGGATATATACGGATACGCAGTATTTT	CASSFQASGIYTDTQYF
TRBV12-3/TRBV12-4	TRBJ2-7	.	14	few	TGTGCCAGCAGCTTCCAGGGCAGGGGAGACGAGCAGTACTTC	CASSFQGRGDEQYF